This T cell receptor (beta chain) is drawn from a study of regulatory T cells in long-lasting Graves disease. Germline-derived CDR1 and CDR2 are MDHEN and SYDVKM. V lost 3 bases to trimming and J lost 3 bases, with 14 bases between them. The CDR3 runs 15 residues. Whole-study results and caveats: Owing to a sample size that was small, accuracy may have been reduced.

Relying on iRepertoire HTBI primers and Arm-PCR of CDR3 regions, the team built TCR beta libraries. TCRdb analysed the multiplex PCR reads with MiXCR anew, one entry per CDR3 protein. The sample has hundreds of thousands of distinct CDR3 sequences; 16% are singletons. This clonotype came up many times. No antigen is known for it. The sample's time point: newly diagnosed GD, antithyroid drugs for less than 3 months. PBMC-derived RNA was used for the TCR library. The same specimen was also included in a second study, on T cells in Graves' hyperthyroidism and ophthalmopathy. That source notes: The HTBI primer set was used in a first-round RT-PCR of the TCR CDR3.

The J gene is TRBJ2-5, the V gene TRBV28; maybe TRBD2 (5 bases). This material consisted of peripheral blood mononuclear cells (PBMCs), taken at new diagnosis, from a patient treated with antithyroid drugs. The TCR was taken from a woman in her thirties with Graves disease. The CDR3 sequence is CASSFPRDGKETQYF. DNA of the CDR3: TGTGCCAGCAGTTTTCCCCGGGATGGAAAAGAGACCCAGTACTTC.